The T cell receptor beta chain described here comes from a study of cytomegalovirus exposure and HLA in healthy donors. This clone was observed a few times. Antigen: not known. Regarding the study as a whole: Cytomegalovirus status was reportedly diagnosed by the classifier with high sensitivity and specificity.

The PCR made use of 60 Vbeta and 13 Jbeta primers. TCRdb keeps only in-frame clones here, not all; method: immunoSEQ multiplex PCR. The sample lists about 120,000 clones, about 81% occurring once. The CDR3 is 14 amino acids. Trimming stripped 9 bases from V and 4 bases from J, with 17 bases between. The germline V gene has CDR1 SNHLY and CDR2 FYNNEI. Despite likely unrecorded immune exposures, the donors were nominally healthy at the time of sampling. This chain links TRBV2 with TRBJ2-3; D possibly corresponds to TRBD2 (6 bases). The sample taken for sequencing was PBMCs. This TCR was sampled from a middle-aged man in good health and CMV-seronegative. Here the CDR3 DNA reads TGTGCCAGAGACGCCGCGGGGAGTGCAGATACGCAGTATTTT. Translating it yields CARDAAGSADTQYF.